Listed below are T cell receptor beta chains from one sample, sequenced in a study of cytomegalovirus exposure and HLA in healthy donors. The protocol was immunoSEQ multiplex PCR, while the TCRdb copy is restricted to in-frame clones and leaves out a portion. The table shows more than 70,000 clones, with about two thirds occurring only once. Sequencing was done on a sample of PBMCs. Every receptor here comes from a middle-aged man in good health and CMV-seropositive. The CDR3 runs from the conserved cysteine through the conserved F or W. Clone size is stated in some rows and not others, as once, few, many or a class when expanded.

clone size	V gene	CDR3 protein
.	TRBV5-1	CASETGGGGTEAFF
.	TRBV19	CASSRGGGNTEAFF
.	TRBV5-1	CASSLAQGAGGYTF
.	TRBV27	CASSRSGATNEKLFF
.	TRBV6-6	CASRISGTGTGELFF
.	TRBV13	CASQWRGAKENEAFF
.	TRBV7-9	CASSPLDRGGYTF
few	TRBV29-1	CSVAAGRDTEAFF
.	TRBV11-2	CASSLAHRNQPQHF
.	TRBV30	CAWSPGLNTEAFF
.	TRBV5-4	CASSKGNSSPLHF
few	TRBV5-1	CASSPQGRVVDTQYF
.	TRBV5-4	CASSFRAGNEKLFF
.	TRBV4-3	CASSRRGQGGEQYF
.	TRBV6-5	CASADRYTEAFF
.	TRBV10-3	CAIRGTAENYGYTF
.	TRBV6-5	CASSYSQTPGGTEAFF
.	TRBV5-1	CASSLAPAPGSGELFF
.	TRBV13	CASSALFGGEGANTEAFF
.	TRBV5-6	CASSPRDSSRTQYF
.	TRBV6-1	CASSVSHRGRTEAFF
few	TRBV5-1	CASSPGGLGNTIYF
.	TRBV30	CAWRAQPNTEAFF
.	TRBV14	CASSQAGQGYGYTF
once	TRBV7-2	CASSLGDRGDEKLFF
.	TRBV7-9	CASSLGLKETQYF
.	TRBV30	CAWSPNSGNTIYF
.	TRBV5-6	CASAPKDRANTGELFF
.	TRBV28	CASSLTPTLQETQYF
few	TRBV9	CASSHRGPSSGANVLTF
.	TRBV30	CAWSVERTGAHTDTQYF
.	TRBV7-8	CASSNERGVEQFF
.	TRBV5-1	CASSQGQGPNTEAFF
.	TRBV7-2	CASSRMPGQRLYEQYF
once	TRBV6-1	CASSERVTGGNSPLHF
.	TRBV7-9	CASSLERTGGRETQYF
.	TRBV30	CAWLPASSYEQYF
once	TRBV4-1	CASSQEEVNTEAFF